These 21 T cell receptor beta chains originate from one sample sequenced in a study of blood T cells in healthy people across ages. For the second PCR, which ran for 7 to 11 cycles, a sample-barcoded 5' primer and a J-beta primer mix were used. TCRdb called the 5' RACE reads again in MiXCR, with one record for every CDR3 protein. The sample has about 600,000 distinct CDR3 sequences, under 55% seen once. The sequenced material came from blood. These receptors all come from an elderly man in good health.

This chain joins TRBV2 and TRBJ2-3, with D tentatively TRBD2 (5 bases). The V gene's germline CDR1 is SNHLY and CDR2 FYNNEI. Between the trimmed V and J ends, which lost 4 bases and 8 bases, there was a span of 7 bases. The CDR3 is 11 amino acids. CDR3 DNA sequence: TGTGCCAGCAGTGTTGGAGGTACGCAGTATTTT. Its protein product is CASSVGGTQYF.

CDR3 loop: CASSGGLFSGNTIYF. In DNA form, the CDR3 reads TGTGCCAGCAGCGGCGGACTGTTCTCTGGAAACACCATATATTTT. V is TRBV9 and J is TRBJ1-3, with D unclear. V gave up 3 bases and J gave up 0 bases, with 10 bases separating them. This CDR3 spans 15 amino acids. Germline V gene lookup returns CDR1 SGDLS and CDR2 YYNGEE.

This clonotype has a handful of counts. The rearrangement uses TRBV7-2 and TRBJ2-1; the match to TRBD2 covers 7 bases. Germline values: CDR1 SGHTA, CDR2 FQGNSA. The CDR3 contains 15 residues. With V trimmed by 3 bases and J by 7 bases, 9 bases remained unmatched. The CDR3 coding sequence is TGTGCCAGCAGCTTCGGCGGGAGTGGTAGAAATGAGCAGTTCTTC. It yields the protein CASSFGGSGRNEQFF.

The chain employs TRBV7-9 and TRBJ2-7, with 7 bases lining up with TRBD1. The J call may not be correct, given that the DNA end is closer to TRBJ2-5. Germline V lookup: CDR1 SEHNR, CDR2 FQNEAQ (reference sequence). This CDR3 has 15 amino acids. The CDR3 region has the DNA TGTGCCAGCAGCTTACCAGGGGGTATGGGAGAGACCCAGTACTTC. Protein sequence: CASSLPGGMGETQYF.

The chain links TRBV10-3 to TRBJ2-7; possibly TRBD1 or TRBD2 for D (6 bases each). V lost 0 bases and J 3 bases, leaving 9 bases between the germline ends. The CDR3 consists of 14 residues. CDR1 is ENHRY and CDR2 is SYGVKD in the germline V gene. The CDR3 DNA reads TGTGCCATCAGTGAGTCGGGGGGCAGCTACGAGCAGTACTTC. It is translated as CAISESGGSYEQYF.

The chain employs TRBV7-2 and TRBJ2-2, with unresolved D. Germline assignment: CDR1 SGHTA and CDR2 FQGNSA. V lost 3 bases and J 2 bases, leaving 10 bases between the germline ends. This CDR3 has 15 amino acids. In nucleotides, the CDR3 is TGTGCCAGCAGCTTGTTAAAGATAAACACCGGGGAGCTGTTTTTT. The encoded protein is CASSLLKINTGELFF.

As concerns this clonotype: One end of the junction fails to match germline, which may point to a read error. The V and J genes are TRBV20-1 and TRBJ2-7, with D unclear. The DNA matches TRBJ2-5 better at its end, which makes the J call doubtful. Looked up from germline, CDR1 is DFQATT and CDR2 is SNEGSKA (reference sequence). The CDR3 runs 14 residues. Written as DNA, the CDR3 is TGCGGTGCTAGGCCATCAGACCTGTGGGAGACCCAGTACTTC. It translates to CGARPSDLWETQYF.

This clonotype is a singleton in its sample. V gene TRBV7-2 combines with J gene TRBJ1-2; no firm D call. CDR1 is SGHTA, CDR2 FQGNSA, per germline. The V gene lost 5 bases and the J gene lost 0 bases, with 19 bases spanning the gap. This CDR3 is built from 17 residues. CDR3 sequence: CASSGGSSGRANYGYTF. The CDR3 nucleotides read TGTGCCAGCAGCGGCGGCTCGAGCGGCCGAGCTAACTATGGCTACACCTTC.

The chain is built from TRBV2 and TRBJ2-5; D is unresolved. V gave up 8 bases and J gave up 7 bases, with 14 bases separating them. The length of the CDR3 is 12 residues. Germline-derived CDR1 and CDR2 are SNHLY and FYNNEI. The CDR3 bases are TGTGCCAGCGGTCTTATTGGACCGACCCAGTACTTC. The encoded protein is CASGLIGPTQYF.

The CDR3 loop reads CASSPGQKSTDTQYF. CDR3 coding DNA: TGCGCCAGCAGCCCAGGGCAGAAAAGCACAGATACGCAGTATTTT. The chain uses TRBV4-1 and TRBJ2-3, with D possibly TRBD1 on 5 matching bases. The CDR3 is made up of 15 amino acids. V lost 4 bases and J lost 0, with 11 bases in between. Germline CDR1 MGHRA, CDR2 YSYEKL.

DNA of the CDR3: TGTGCCAGCAGTTCCGCCACAGGCCAACCTAACTCCTACGAGCAGTACTTC. It is translated as CASSSATGQPNSYEQYF. The V and J genes are TRBV6-2 or TRBV6-3 and TRBJ2-7, with D maybe TRBD1 (5 bases). Germline V gene sequence: CDR1 MNHEY, CDR2 SVGEGT. Trimming left V 4 bases short and J 0 bases short, with 19 bases between. The CDR3 extends over 17 amino acids.

V and J are TRBV28 and TRBJ2-1; 14 bases agree with TRBD2. With 3 bases clipped from V and 5 bases from J, the junction kept 6 bases outside the gene matches. The germline CDR1 and CDR2 sequences are MDHEN and SYDVKM. CDR3 length: 17 amino acids. For the CDR3, the DNA is TGTGCCAGCAGTTTTCCCGGGACTAGCGGGAGACACAATGAGCAGTTCTTC. It is translated as CASSFPGTSGRHNEQFF.

This chain links TRBV29-1 with TRBJ2-5; 8 bases fit TRBD2. Trimming at V came to 5 bases and at J to 11 bases, leaving 16 bases not matched to a gene. The germline V gene has CDR1 SQVTM and CDR2 ANQGSEA. The CDR3 has 14 residues. CDR3 in amino acids: CSVRGLAGYNEQYF. The DNA for the CDR3 is TGCAGCGTTAGAGGATTAGCGGGGTACAATGAGCAGTACTTC.

This clonotype has just a few counts. The V call is TRBV6-6, the J call TRBJ2-5; 10 bases line up with TRBD1. J gave up 11 bases and V 4 bases, and 10 bases lay outside the gene matches. CDR1 and CDR2 (germline): MNHNY, SVGAGI (reference sequence). The CDR3 extends over 14 amino acids. The CDR3 here is CASSSRQGANEQYF. Written as DNA, the CDR3 is TGTGCCAGCAGTTCCAGACAGGGGGCAAATGAGCAGTACTTC.

Concerning this clonotype: Here the CDR3 omits its conserved ending phenylalanine or tryptophan, so a read error is the likely source. The chain carries TRBV6-6 and TRBJ2-5; tentative D call: TRBD2 (5 bases). CDR1 and CDR2 from the germline V gene are MNHNY and SVGAGI (reference sequence). The CDR3 sequence is 13 residues long. The V gene lost 6 bases and the J gene lost 5 bases, with 13 bases spanning the gap. This CDR3 is CASRAGQGETQYS. The CDR3 DNA sequence: TGTGCCAGCAGGGCGGGCCAAGGGGAGACCCAGTACTCC.

The CDR3 DNA reads TGCGCCAGCAGCTTGGAGACTAGGGGTGAGCAGTACTTC. Its protein is CASSLETRGEQYF. The V and J genes are TRBV5-1 and TRBJ2-7, with D tentatively TRBD2 (6 bases). Germline V gene sequence: CDR1 SGHRS, CDR2 YFSETQ. This CDR3 spans 13 amino acids. V lost 0 bases, J lost 7 bases, and 11 bases lay in between.

The chain joins TRBV27 to TRBJ1-2; a possible D gene is TRBD1 (5 bases). The germline V gene encodes CDR1 MNHEY and CDR2 SMNVEV (reference sequence). Trimming pared 5 bases from V and 0 bases from J, leaving 10 bases between. The CDR3 is 14 amino acids. The CDR3 reads CASSEGTPNYGYTF. The CDR3 region has the DNA TGTGCCAGCAGTGAAGGGACCCCTAACTATGGCTACACCTTC.

The V gene is TRBV7-2, the J gene TRBJ2-7; D is unresolved. CDR3 length: 13 amino acids. V lost 2 bases, J lost 3 bases, and 8 bases lay in between. In germline, CDR1 is SGHTA, CDR2 FQGNSA. In nucleotides, the CDR3 is TGTGCCAGCAGCTTACCATACAGCTACGAGCAGTACTTC. Translating gives CASSLPYSYEQYF.

CDR3 in DNA: TGCAGCGTTAACCAGGGGGCCTACGAGCAGTACTTC. Amino acid sequence: CSVNQGAYEQYF. The chain joins TRBV29-1 to TRBJ2-7; TRBD1 agrees at 7 bases. The germline CDR1 and CDR2 sequences are SQVTM and ANQGSEA. The CDR3 is made up of 12 amino acids. V gave up 5 bases and J gave up 2 bases; unmatched junction bases: 3.

The gene calls are TRBV7-9 and TRBJ1-3; D call uncertain. V lost 5 bases and J 2 bases, leaving 10 bases between the germline ends. Germline values: CDR1 SEHNR, CDR2 FQNEAQ (reference sequence). The CDR3 is 14 residues long. This CDR3 is CASSRAGPGNTIYF. The DNA for the CDR3 is TGTGCCAGCAGCCGGGCTGGGCCTGGAAACACCATATATTTT.

This clonotype has at least ten counts. The chain combines TRBV6-5 with TRBJ2-3; 11 bases align to TRBD2. From germline, CDR1 is MNHEY and CDR2 SVGAGI. V lost 7 bases to trimming and J lost 1 base; unmatched junction nucleotides: 4. This CDR3 region has 15 residues. This CDR3 reads CASTSTSGGTDTQYF. CDR3 sequence (DNA): TGTGCCAGCACCTCGACTAGCGGGGGCACAGATACGCAGTATTTT.